Sequencing of this T cell receptor (beta chain) was carried out in a study of shared clonotypes between healthy human individuals. Study-level results: Represented diversity, genetic and exposure-history alike, was limited by few donors.

Under the authors' procedure: Filtering differed since immunoSEQ provided only junctions, with no quality scores. Method: immunoSEQ multiplex PCR; TCRdb's copy keeps in-frame clones and lacks some. Clone size and V and J calls were adopted from that table, with D and trimming inferred from the DNA. The table lists around 1.1 million clones, about 80% of them singletons. V lost 5 bases to trimming and J lost 2 bases; unmatched junction nucleotides: 3. CDR1 and CDR2 from the germline V gene are LNHDA and SQIVND (reference sequence). CDR3 length equals 13 residues. Remarks on this clone: Antigen: not known.

The sample taken for sequencing was memory CD4+ T cells from PBMCs. The subset denotes: CD45RA-negative fraction. The rearrangement uses TRBV19 and TRBJ2-7, with TRBD2 matching over 7 bases. The sequence was obtained from a man between 18 and 29 years old in good health. Some clones in this sample may be carry-over from other donors' samples. The DNA of the CDR3 is TGTGCCAGTAGTGTCGGGACTACCTACGAGCAGTACTTC. Encoded protein: CASSVGTTYEQYF.